The 20 T cell receptor beta chains in this list originate from one sample, sequenced in a study of molecular identifiers for immune sequencing clone quantification. TCRdb reprocessed the PCR reads with MiXCR, giving one entry per CDR3 protein. This sample has 400,000 to 600,000 distinct CDR3 sequences; 25% occur once, and the top ten carry 0.7% to 0.9%. Sequencing used naive CD8+ T cells from blood, with Jurkat cell RNA spiked in. The subset here: FACS-sorted CD8+CD4-CCR7+CD45RA+ naive T cells. The source is a human donor in good health. Some libraries in this study had Jurkat cell RNA spiked in.

This clonotype was detected only a few times. The chain couples TRBV27 to TRBJ2-5, with 9 bases matching TRBD1. The V gene's germline CDR1 is MNHEY and CDR2 SMNVEV (reference sequence). The CDR3 totals 14 residues. J was trimmed by 4 bases and V by 4 bases; bases with no gene match: 4. The CDR3 nucleotides read TGTGCCAGCAGTTATGGACAGGGGACAGAGACCCAGTACTTC. Its protein is CASSYGQGTETQYF.

The CDR3 is CASSPRPGQGSSSGANVLTF. As DNA, the CDR3 is TGTGCCAGCAGTCCCAGACCGGGACAGGGGTCTAGCTCTGGGGCCAACGTCCTGACTTTC. This chain connects TRBV27 to TRBJ2-6; the match to TRBD1 covers 10 bases. The CDR3 extends over 20 amino acids. CDR1 and CDR2 (germline): MNHEY, SMNVEV (reference sequence). Unmatched junction bases numbered 13, after V lost 5 bases and J lost 0 bases.

Details on this clonotype: Because the CDR3's place on the DNA is in doubt, the DNA is left out and the CDR3 is given as listed by TCRdb. The chain links TRBV12-3 or TRBV12-4 to TRBJ2-5; the table's D call, TRBD1, has no DNA check behind it. Termini included, the CDR3 measures 15 amino acids. This chain's CDR3 is CASSILGQGRETQYF.

Ten or more counts support this clonotype. CDR3: CASSAEQGSETQYF. CDR3 sequence (DNA): TGTGCCAGCAGCGCTGAACAGGGTTCCGAGACCCAGTACTTC. The chain recombines TRBV12-3 or TRBV12-4 with TRBJ2-5, with D tentatively TRBD1 (6 bases). The CDR3 runs 14 residues. The V and J ends lost 6 bases and 5 bases respectively, with 16 bases between them.

This clonotype was detected only a few times. This may come from a read error, since a much larger clone is one base off. The gene calls are TRBV7-9 and TRBJ1-5; D unclear. Germline V gives CDR1 SEHNR, CDR2 FQNEAQ (reference sequence). The CDR3 contains 12 residues. CDR3 in DNA: TGTGCCTGCAGCCGAACCAATCAGCCCCAGCATTTT. Its translation is CACSRTNQPQHF.

There are many counts of this clonotype. The J gene is TRBJ1-3, the V gene TRBV30; D remains unclear. CDR1 and CDR2 from the germline V gene are GTSNPN and SVGIG (reference sequence). CDR3 length: 11 residues. The V end was cut by 2 bases, the J end by 7 bases, with 6 bases between. As DNA, the CDR3 is TGTGCCTGGAGTAAGGACAACACCATATATTTT. It encodes CAWSKDNTIYF. The full variable domain, in which reference TRBV30 and TRBJ1-3 provide the parts outside the CDR3, is SQTIHQWPATLVQPVGSPLSLECTVEGTSNPNLYWYRQAAGRGLQLLFYSVGIGQISSEVPQNLSASRPQDRQFILSSKKLLLSDSGFYLCAWSKDNTIYFGEGSWLTVV.

This clonotype came up a few times. CDR3 coding DNA: TGTGCCAGCAGTTTACCCCCACAGGGGGCGGGCGGGGAGCTGTTTTTT. This gives the protein CASSLPPQGAGGELFF. This chain links TRBV12-3 or TRBV12-4 with TRBJ2-2; 9 nucleotides align to TRBD1. This CDR3 has 16 amino acids. V gave up 2 bases and J gave up 7 bases; unmatched junction bases: 8.

V usage is TRBV28 and J usage is TRBJ2-1; no definite D call. Germline V gene data show CDR1 as MDHEN and CDR2 as SYDVKM. CDR3 length: 15 amino acids. V lost 8 bases, J lost 0 bases, and 14 bases lay in between. The chain's CDR3 is CASGRRSNSYNEQFF. The CDR3 DNA reads as TGTGCCAGCGGGCGACGCAGTAACTCCTACAATGAGCAGTTCTTC.

This clonotype was observed many times. The V and J genes are TRBV28 and TRBJ2-7; 9 bases are a match to TRBD2. CDR1 and CDR2 from the germline V gene are MDHEN and SYDVKM. The CDR3 consists of 13 residues. J gave up 7 bases and V 7 bases, and 8 bases lay outside the gene matches. This CDR3 is CASNIAGVGEQYF. In nucleotides, the CDR3 is TGTGCCAGCAACATAGCGGGAGTGGGGGAGCAGTACTTC.

With regard to this clonotype: A much larger clonotype is one base distant, so this may be a read error. The chain is built from TRBV14 and TRBJ2-2, with TRBD1 as a possible D gene (6 bases). Looked up from germline, CDR1 is SGHDN and CDR2 is FVKESK. Trimming removed 7 bases from V and 4 bases from J, with 16 bases in between. The CDR3 runs to 15 residues. The CDR3 region is CASNPITGFTGELFF. In DNA, the CDR3 is TGTGCCAGCAACCCGATAACAGGGTTCACCGGGGAGCTGTTTTTT. The whole variable domain, filled in from reference TRBV14 and TRBJ2-2, reads EAGVTQFPSHSVIEKGQTVTLRCDPISGHDNLYWYRRVMGKEIKFLLHFVKESKQDESGMPNNRFLAERTGGTYSTLKVQPAELEDSGVYFCASNPITGFTGELFFGEGSRLTVL.

This clonotype has a handful of counts. The gene calls are TRBV30 and TRBJ2-2; no firm D call. Trimming shortened V by 3 bases and J by 4 bases, and 12 bases separated the two germline ends. The CDR3 is 14 residues long. Looked up from germline, CDR1 is GTSNPN and CDR2 is SVGIG (reference sequence). CDR3 coding DNA: TGTGCCTGGAGCGAAGGTTTGAGCACCGGGGAGCTGTTTTTT. Translating it yields CAWSEGLSTGELFF.

In regard to this clonotype: A read error may produce the germline difference seen at one junction end. V usage is TRBV3-1 and J usage is TRBJ2-7; D gene uncertain. The germline V gene encodes CDR1 LGHDT and CDR2 YNNKEL (reference sequence). The CDR3 covers 16 residues. CDR3 in amino acids: CASGQDYSARDYEQYF. CDR3 DNA: TGTGCCAGCGGCCAAGATTATTCGGCAAGAGACTACGAGCAGTACTTC.

The genes are TRBV6-2 or TRBV6-3 and TRBJ2-1, with 7 positions matching TRBD2. J lost 7 bases, V lost 6 bases, and 18 bases had no gene match. The germline V gene encodes CDR1 MNHEY and CDR2 SVGEGT. CDR3 length equals 17 residues. The CDR3 coding sequence is TGTGCCAGCAGAGCAACCGTTATGCGGGAGTTCTGGAATGAGCAGTTCTTC. Translation: CASRATVMREFWNEQFF.

The chain recombines TRBV18 with TRBJ2-7; either TRBD1 or TRBD2 may supply D (5 bases each). Germline assignment: CDR1 KGHSH and CDR2 LQKENI. Trimming took off 6 bases at V and 3 bases at J, with 21 bases between the two ends. The CDR3 is made up of 16 amino acids. The chain's CDR3 is CASSPPGPVDIYEQYF. CDR3 DNA sequence: TGTGCCAGCTCCCCGCCGGGGCCAGTTGATATCTACGAGCAGTACTTC.

V is TRBV20-1 and J is TRBJ2-7; a possible D gene is TRBD2 (5 bases). Trimming took off 3 bases at V and 4 bases at J, with 13 bases between the two ends. The CDR3 length is 13 residues. Germline CDR1 DFQATT, CDR2 SNEGSKA (reference sequence). For the CDR3, the DNA is TGCAGTGCTAGGCACCACGGGGATTACGAGCAGTACTTC. Encoded protein: CSARHHGDYEQYF.

The chain links TRBV7-9 to TRBJ2-2, with a weak D call TRBD2 (6 bases). The CDR3 is 15 amino acids. CDR1 and CDR2 from the germline V gene are SEHNR and FQNEAQ (reference sequence). V was clipped by 5 bases and J by 2 bases, with 12 bases between them. CDR3 nucleotide sequence: TGTGCCAGCAGCCCTCCCGGGGGAAACACCGGGGAGCTGTTTTTT. Its protein product is CASSPPGGNTGELFF. The whole variable domain, filled in from reference TRBV7-9 and TRBJ2-2, reads DTGVSQNPRHKITKRGQNVTFRCDPISEHNRLYWYRQTLGQGPEFLTYFQNEAQLEKSRLLSDRFSAERPKGSFSTLEIQRTEQGDSAMYLCASSPPGGNTGELFFGEGSRLTVL.

With respect to this clonotype: A read error may be the cause here, since a much bigger clone is one base away. V usage is TRBV12-3 or TRBV12-4 and J usage is TRBJ2-5; 8 bases line up with TRBD1. The CDR3 runs 18 residues. CDR3 in amino acids: CASSPSEFRQGPRGTQHF. CDR3 coding DNA: TGTGCCAGCAGCCCTTCCGAGTTTAGACAGGGGCCACGGGGGACCCAGCACTTC.

This clonotype showed up just a few times. J is TRBJ2-1 and V is TRBV7-6; D might be TRBD2 (6 bases). V was pared by 2 bases and J by 2 bases, with 10 bases between. The CDR3 covers 15 residues. Per germline, CDR1 SGHVS and CDR2 FNYEAQ. CDR3 nucleotide sequence: TGTGCCAGCAGCTTAATAGCGGAAGCCTACAATGAGCAGTTCTTC. Its translation: CASSLIAEAYNEQFF.

V usage is TRBV14 and J usage is TRBJ1-2; D is perhaps TRBD1 (5 bases). Trimming removed 1 base at V and 3 bases at J, with 9 bases between. Germline values: CDR1 SGHDN, CDR2 FVKESK. There are 14 residues in the CDR3. For the CDR3, the DNA is TGTGCCAGCAGCCAAGCCGGGGACTACTATGGCTACACCTTC. Encoded protein: CASSQAGDYYGYTF.

The rearrangement uses TRBV6-6 and TRBJ2-7; 7 nucleotides agree with TRBD2. This CDR3 spans 15 amino acids. CDR1 MNHNY and CDR2 SVGAGI come from the germline V gene (reference sequence). The junction had 5 bases not matched to a gene; V was cut back by 0 bases and J by 3 bases. The CDR3 bases are TGTGCCAGCAGTTACTCGCGGGAGCAGGGCTACGAGCAGTACTTC. It specifies CASSYSREQGYEQYF.